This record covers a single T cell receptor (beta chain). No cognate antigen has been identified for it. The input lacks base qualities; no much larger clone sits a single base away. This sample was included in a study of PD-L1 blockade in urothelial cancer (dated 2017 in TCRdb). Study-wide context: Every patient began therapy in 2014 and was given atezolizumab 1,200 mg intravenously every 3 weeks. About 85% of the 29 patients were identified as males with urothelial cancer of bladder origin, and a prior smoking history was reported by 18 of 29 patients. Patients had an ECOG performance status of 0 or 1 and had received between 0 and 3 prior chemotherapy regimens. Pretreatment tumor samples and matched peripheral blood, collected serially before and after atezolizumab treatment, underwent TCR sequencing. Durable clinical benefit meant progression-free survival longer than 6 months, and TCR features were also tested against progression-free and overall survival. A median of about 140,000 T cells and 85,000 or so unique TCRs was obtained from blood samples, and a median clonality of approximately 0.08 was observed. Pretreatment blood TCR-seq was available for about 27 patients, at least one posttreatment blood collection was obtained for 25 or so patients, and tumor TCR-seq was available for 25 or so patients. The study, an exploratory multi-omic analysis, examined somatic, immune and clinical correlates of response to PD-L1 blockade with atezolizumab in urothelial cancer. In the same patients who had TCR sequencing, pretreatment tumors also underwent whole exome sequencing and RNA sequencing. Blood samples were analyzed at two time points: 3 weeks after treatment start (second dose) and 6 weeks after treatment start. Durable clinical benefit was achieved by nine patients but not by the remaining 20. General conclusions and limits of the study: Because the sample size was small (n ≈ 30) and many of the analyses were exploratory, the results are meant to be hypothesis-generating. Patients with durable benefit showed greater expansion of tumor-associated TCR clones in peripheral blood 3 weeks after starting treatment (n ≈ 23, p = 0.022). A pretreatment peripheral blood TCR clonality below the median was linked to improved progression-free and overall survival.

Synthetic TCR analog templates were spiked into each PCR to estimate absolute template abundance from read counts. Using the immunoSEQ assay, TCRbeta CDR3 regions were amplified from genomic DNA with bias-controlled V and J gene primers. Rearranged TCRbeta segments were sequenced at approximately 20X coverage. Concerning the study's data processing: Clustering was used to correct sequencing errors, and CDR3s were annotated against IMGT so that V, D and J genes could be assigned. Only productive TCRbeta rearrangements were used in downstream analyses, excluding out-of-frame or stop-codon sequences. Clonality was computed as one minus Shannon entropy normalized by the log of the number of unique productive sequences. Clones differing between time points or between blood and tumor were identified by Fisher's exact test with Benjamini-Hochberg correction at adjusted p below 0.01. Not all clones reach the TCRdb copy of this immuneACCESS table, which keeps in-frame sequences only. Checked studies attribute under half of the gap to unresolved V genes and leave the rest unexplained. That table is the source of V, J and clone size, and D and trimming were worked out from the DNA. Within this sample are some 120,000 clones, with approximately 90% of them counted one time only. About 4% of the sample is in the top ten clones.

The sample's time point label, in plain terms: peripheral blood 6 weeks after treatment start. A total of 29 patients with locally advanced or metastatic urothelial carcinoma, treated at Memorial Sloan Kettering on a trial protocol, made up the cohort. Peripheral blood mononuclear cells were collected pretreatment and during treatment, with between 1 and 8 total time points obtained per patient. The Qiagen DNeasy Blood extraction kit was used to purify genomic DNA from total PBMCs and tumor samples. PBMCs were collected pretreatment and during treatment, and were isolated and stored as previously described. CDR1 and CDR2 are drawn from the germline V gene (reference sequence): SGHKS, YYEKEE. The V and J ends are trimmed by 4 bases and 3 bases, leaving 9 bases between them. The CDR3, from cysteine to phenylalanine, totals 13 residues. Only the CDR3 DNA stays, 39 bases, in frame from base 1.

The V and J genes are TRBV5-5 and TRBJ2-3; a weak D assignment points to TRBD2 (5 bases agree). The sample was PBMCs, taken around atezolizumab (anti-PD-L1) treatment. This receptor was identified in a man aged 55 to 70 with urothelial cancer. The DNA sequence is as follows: TGTGCCAGCAGCCCGGGAACGACAGATACGCAGTATTTT. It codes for CASSPGTTDTQYF.